This TCR beta chain emerged from a study of identical twins (dated by TCRdb to the mid-2010s). Study-wide context: To test whether fetal clonotypes persist, this study deep-sequenced TCR alpha and beta repertoires from monozygotic twins, from unrelated adults of various ages, and from cord blood. To rule out contamination, replicate twin experiments were performed at different times with different library preparation protocols.

To prepare the library, 5' RACE was applied. The reads were generated on an Illumina HiSeq 2000. Template switching added a universal primer binding site, and the final cDNA carried a unique molecular identifier that allowed TCR cDNA molecules to be counted accurately. Specific primers in the conserved constant-segment region were used to synthesize first-strand cDNA for TCR alpha and beta chains. Each cDNA library was double barcoded, with a SMART-Mk sample barcode plus Illumina barcodes, to control for contamination. TruSeq adapter sequences, together with Illumina sample barcodes, were added in two successive PCR steps. The TCR alpha and beta cDNA libraries were sequenced on the Illumina HiSeq platform using custom primers. The study's processing was this. MiGEC processed the raw reads to extract unique molecular identifiers, while MiXCR was used to determine the CDR3 positions. Recombination models were inferred per individual with the repgenHMM and IGoR tools using an EM algorithm. Shared clonotype analysis was performed with the tcR package in R, normalizing sharing by the product of cloneset sizes. To study raw recombination without the effects of thymic and clonal selection, out-of-frame nonproductive sequences were analyzed. TCRdb reran the public reads through fastp at Q25 and MiXCR, keeping productive beta chains. Each record represents a unique CDR3 protein, reported with the most common genes and DNA among its rows. The authors' filters were not applied to this entry. This sample holds about 240,000 distinct CDR3 sequences; 10% were observed only once. The ten largest account for 10% of the sample.

The germline V gene (reference sequence) supplies CDR1 SEHNR and CDR2 FQNEAQ. The CDR3 spans 14 residues, from the cysteine through the phenylalanine. Of the read, only the CDR3 DNA is kept; its 42 bases are in frame from base 1. At the junction V is shortened by 5 bases and J by 2 bases, with 11 bases in between. This clonotype has just a few counts. Its recognized antigen is unknown. Per-base quality was not reported, and no clone a single base away is much larger than it. Only healthy Caucasian donors were included. Miltenyi CD45RO+ enrichment and human naive T-cell isolation kits were used to isolate memory (CD45RO+) and naive T cells from PBMC. Beyond this particular receptor, the publication reports: The excess sharing between twins in beta out-of-frame sequences was weaker because fewer shared sequences reduced the signal-to-noise ratio. Abundant cord blood beta clonotypes carried fewer insertions; young adult naive repertoires showed a weaker similar trend, while memory repertoires showed none. Invariant T cells such as MAIT and iNKT could partly confound zero-insertion analyses, although diverse VJ usage argued against such confounding for most clonotypes. Conclusions relied on cross-sectional statistical analysis, since the same donors could not be followed over many years. Compared with coincidental sharing between unrelated individuals, out-of-frame TCR alpha sequences shared between twins had an excess of sequences with low generation probability. In monozygotic twins, recombination models systematically underestimated out-of-frame TCR alpha sharing, but the models matched the sharing seen between unrelated individuals.

The TCR was taken from a man in his fifties or sixties in good health. Sequencing was carried out using memory T cells sorted from blood. The sample's cell subset or site label is to be understood as: CD45RO+ enriched T cells. Recombination joined TRBV7-9 with TRBJ2-3; the D gene is perhaps TRBD2, from 6 matching bases. The CDR3 region: CASSVGGTTDTQYF. The DNA sequence is TGTGCCAGCAGCGTAGGCGGGACCACAGATACGCAGTATTTT. Here the CDR3 is joined to the reference TRBV7-9 and TRBJ2-3 genes, and the full variable domain is: DTGVSQNPRHKITKRGQNVTFRCDPISEHNRLYWYRQTLGQGPEFLTYFQNEAQLEKSRLLSDRFSAERPKGSFSTLEIQRTEQGDSAMYLCASSVGGTTDTQYFGPGTRLTVL.